This T cell receptor beta chain was recorded in a study of technical replicates of blood from a few donors. This CDR3 contains 16 residues. V dropped 3 bases and J dropped 6; count of bases not matched to a gene: 7. CDR1 and CDR2 from the germline V gene are SEHNR and FQNEAQ (reference sequence). Profiling relied on immunoSEQ multiplex PCR, and the TCRdb table lists in-frame clones only, not all of them. The sample lists over 65,000 clones; nearly 98% were seen once. Input material: T cells isolated from PBMCs. The rearrangement uses TRBV7-9 and TRBJ2-1, with 11 positions matching TRBD2. This clonotype originated in a human donor in good health. The CDR3 nucleotides read TGTGCCAGCAGCTTTTTAGCGGGAGGGAGCTTCAATGAGCAGTTCTTC. It yields the protein CASSFLAGGSFNEQFF.